This paragraph reports one TCR beta chain. The sample comes from a study of T cells in Graves' hyperthyroidism and ophthalmopathy. The V end lost 2 bases, the J end lost 4 bases, and 6 bases lay between the germline ends. The CDR3 totals 13 residues. The germline V gene has CDR1 MNHNY and CDR2 SVGAGI (reference sequence). Amplification of TCR beta CDR3 regions was performed using RNA transcripts as template. Initially, a first-round RT-PCR of the TCR CDR3 employed the HTBI primer set. TCRdb fed the multiplex PCR reads into MiXCR, producing one record per CDR3 protein. The sample yields about 640,000 distinct CDR3 sequences, around 15% seen once.

Material: blood. This TCR came from a woman aged 45-60 years with Graves' ophthalmopathy. V usage is TRBV6-6 and J usage is TRBJ1-3; D gene uncertain. In nucleotides, the CDR3 is TGTGCCAGCAGTTACGGTACGGGAAACACCATATATTTT. This gives the protein CASSYGTGNTIYF.